These T cell receptor beta chains were read from a single sample in a study of blood T cell repertoires in COVID-19. Generated by immunoSEQ multiplex PCR, the TCRdb table keeps only in-frame clones and is missing some. The table has around 350,000 clones, around 90% seen once. The source material was peripheral blood. The receptor set was obtained from a human donor in a cohort sampled during active COVID-19. The CDR3 runs from the conserved cysteine through the conserved F or W. A D gene is named only where the DNA matches it firmly. Some rows mark clone size as missing; the rest say once, few, many or name a class of expanded clone.

TRBJ2-7 | NA | TRBV3-1/TRBV3-2 | TRBD2 | CASSRTSATYEQYF | TGTGCCAGCAGCCGGACTAGCGCTACCTACGAGCAGTACTTC
TRBJ1-1 | once | TRBV3-1/TRBV3-2 | TRBD1 | CASSHTQGARVVFF | TGTGCCAGCAGCCATACTCAGGGGGCGCGGGTTGTTTTCTTT
TRBJ1-6 | few | TRBV4-1 | TRBD1 | CASSHKEGAPNSPLHF | TGCGCCAGCAGCCATAAAGAGGGGGCGCCTAATTCACCCCTCCACTTT
TRBJ1-2 | NA | TRBV3-1/TRBV3-2 | TRBD1 | CASSPGQASGYTF | TGTGCCAGCAGCCCCGGACAGGCCTCTGGCTACACCTTC
TRBJ2-3 | NA | TRBV19 | TRBD2 | CASSIGLAGGTDTQYF | TGTGCCAGTAGTATCGGGCTAGCGGGAGGAACAGATACGCAGTATTTT
TRBJ2-5 | NA | TRBV6-5 | NA | CASSSDTAGETQYF | TGTGCCAGCAGTAGCGACACTGCAGGGGAGACCCAGTACTTC
TRBJ2-3 | NA | TRBV19 | NA | CASSEGGLTDTQYF | TGTGCCAGTAGTGAGGGAGGACTCACAGATACGCAGTATTTT
TRBJ2-7 | NA | TRBV2 | NA | CASKGLQAYEQYF | TGTGCCAGCAAGGGGTTGCAGGCCTACGAGCAGTACTTC
TRBJ1-5 | NA | TRBV28 | TRBD1 | CASRPDGTGAFPNQPQHF | TGTGCCAGCAGGCCCGACGGGACAGGGGCTTTCCCCAATCAGCCCCAGCATTTT
TRBJ1-1 | few | TRBV18 | TRBD1 | CASSPRDRTNTEAFF | TGTGCCAGCTCACCTCGGGACAGGACGAACACTGAAGCTTTCTTT
TRBJ1-1 | NA | TRBV25-1 | NA | CASSDRVPRTEAFF | TGTGCCAGCAGTGACAGGGTACCGAGGACTGAAGCTTTCTTT
TRBJ2-5 | NA | TRBV7-6 | TRBD2 | CASSSRLAGSETQYF | TGTGCCAGCAGCAGCCGACTAGCGGGGAGCGAGACCCAGTACTTC
TRBJ2-1 | NA | TRBV7-2 | TRBD2 | CASSSGPGGNEQFF | TGTGCCAGCAGCTCCGGCCCGGGGGGGAATGAGCAGTTCTTC
TRBJ1-3 | NA | TRBV7-8 | NA | CASSRPQTLQGRTGNTIYF | TGTGCCAGCAGCAGACCCCAGACATTACAGGGTAGAACTGGAAACACCATATATTTT
TRBJ2-1 | NA | TRBV2 | NA | CASIPRRGGDNEQFF | TGTGCCAGCATCCCCCGTAGGGGGGGGGACAATGAGCAGTTCTTC
TRBJ2-1 | NA | TRBV19 | TRBD1 | CASTRDRGPDNSYNEQFF | TGTGCCAGTACCCGGGACAGGGGCCCTGACAACTCCTACAATGAGCAGTTCTTC
TRBJ1-3 | NA | TRBV4-1 | NA | CASSQGGLGRPGNTIYF | TGCGCCAGCAGCCAAGGGGGGTTGGGGAGGCCTGGAAACACCATATATTTT
TRBJ1-5 | NA | TRBV5-1 | NA | CASSPGFGNQPQHF | TGCGCCAGCAGCCCCGGGTTCGGGAATCAGCCCCAGCATTTT
TRBJ1-5 | NA | TRBV24-1 | NA | CATSDFQGGNQPQHF | TGTGCCACCAGTGATTTTCAGGGTGGCAATCAGCCCCAGCATTTT
TRBJ2-5 | NA | TRBV15 | NA | CATARRGRETQYF | TGTGCCACCGCCCGGCGGGGTAGAGAGACCCAGTACTTC
TRBJ1-5 | NA | TRBV6-5 | NA | CASSYSGLLNQPQHF | TGTGCCAGCAGTTACTCGGGACTCCTCAATCAGCCCCAGCATTTT
TRBJ2-3 | NA | TRBV6-5 | TRBD2 | CASSLAGGSGDTQYF | TGTGCCAGCTCCTTAGCGGGGGGGAGTGGGGATACGCAGTATTTT
TRBJ1-5 | NA | TRBV19 | TRBD1 | CASSGQGALYSNQPQHF | TGTGCCAGTAGTGGACAGGGGGCCCTGTATAGCAATCAGCCCCAGCATTTT
TRBJ2-1 | NA | TRBV15 | TRBD1 | CATSRRTGGFYNEQFF | TGTGCCACCAGCAGGAGGACAGGGGGCTTCTACAATGAGCAGTTCTTC
TRBJ1-4 | NA | TRBV6-5 | TRBD1 | CASSYTGEAGEKLFF | TGTGCCAGCAGTTACACAGGGGAGGCGGGTGAAAAACTGTTTTTT
TRBJ1-4 | once | TRBV5-6 | NA | CASSFGSTNEKLFF | TGTGCCAGCAGCTTCGGGTCAACTAATGAAAAACTGTTTTTT
TRBJ1-4 | NA | TRBV6-1 | TRBD1 | CASSESRRRDREPNEKLFF | TGTGCCAGCAGTGAATCGAGGCGCCGGGACAGAGAACCTAATGAAAAACTGTTTTTT
TRBJ2-1 | NA | TRBV12-3/TRBV12-4 | NA | CASSSGLVNEQFF | TGTGCCAGCAGTTCGGGGTTGGTCAATGAGCAGTTCTTC
TRBJ2-7 | once | TRBV11-2 | NA | CASSLDQQAYEQYF | TGTGCCAGCAGCTTAGATCAGCAGGCCTACGAGCAGTACTTC